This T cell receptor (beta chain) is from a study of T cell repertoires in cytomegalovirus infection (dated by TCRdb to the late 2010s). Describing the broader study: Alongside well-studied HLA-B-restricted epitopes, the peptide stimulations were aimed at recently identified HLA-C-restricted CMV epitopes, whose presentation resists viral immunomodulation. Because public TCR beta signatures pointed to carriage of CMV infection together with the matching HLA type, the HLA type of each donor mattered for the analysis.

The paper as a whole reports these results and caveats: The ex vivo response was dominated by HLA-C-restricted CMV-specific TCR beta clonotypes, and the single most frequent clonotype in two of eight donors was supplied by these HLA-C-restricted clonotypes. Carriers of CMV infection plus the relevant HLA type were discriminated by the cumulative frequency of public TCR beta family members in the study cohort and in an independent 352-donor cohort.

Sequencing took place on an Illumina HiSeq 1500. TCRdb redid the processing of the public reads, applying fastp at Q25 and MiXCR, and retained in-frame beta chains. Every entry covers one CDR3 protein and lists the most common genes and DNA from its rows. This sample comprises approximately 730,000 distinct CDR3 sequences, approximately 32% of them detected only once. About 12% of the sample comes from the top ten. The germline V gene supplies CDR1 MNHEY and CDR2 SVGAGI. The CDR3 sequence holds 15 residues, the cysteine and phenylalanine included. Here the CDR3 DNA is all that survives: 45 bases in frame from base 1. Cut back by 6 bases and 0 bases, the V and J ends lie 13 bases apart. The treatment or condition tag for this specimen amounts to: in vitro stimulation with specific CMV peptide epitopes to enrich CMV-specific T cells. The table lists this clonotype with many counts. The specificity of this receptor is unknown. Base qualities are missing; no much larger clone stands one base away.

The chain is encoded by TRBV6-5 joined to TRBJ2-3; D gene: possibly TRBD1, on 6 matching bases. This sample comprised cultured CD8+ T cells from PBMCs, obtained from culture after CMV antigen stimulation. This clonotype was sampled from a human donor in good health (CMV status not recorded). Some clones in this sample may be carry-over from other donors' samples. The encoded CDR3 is CASSLGGRSTDTQYF. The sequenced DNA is TGTGCCAGCAGCTTAGGGGGACGGAGCACAGATACGCAGTATTTT.